This T cell receptor beta chain appears in the sequencing data of a study of blood T cells in healthy people across ages. Regarding this clonotype: A clone one base away is much larger, so this may be a read error.

The authors drew about 10 milliliters of peripheral blood from each donor. Alongside a J-beta primer mix, a sample-barcoded 5' primer served in a second PCR lasting roughly 6 to 12 cycles. TCRdb called the 5' RACE reads again in MiXCR, with one record for every CDR3 protein. The table has more than 800,000 distinct CDR3 sequences, roughly 26% seen once; the top ten hold roughly 17%. V shed 5 bases, J shed 11 bases, and the junction held 15 bases outside the gene matches. This CDR3 is built from 15 residues. The germline V gene encodes CDR1 MGHDK and CDR2 SYGVNS. The sequencing sample was made of blood. This chain links TRBV25-1 with TRBJ2-5, with 9 bases fitting TRBD1. The receptor comes from a woman aged 80 or older in good health. Here the CDR3 reads CASSRGQGMRNEQYF. The CDR3 bases are TGTGCCAGCAGTCGCGGACAGGGGATGCGCAATGAGCAGTACTTC.